A single sample gave rise to the 9 T cell receptor beta chains below, sequenced in a study of T cell responses to AZD1222 COVID-19 vaccine (dated by TCRdb to 2020 to 2023). Libraries were built with the immunoSEQ multiplex PCR assay. This is the immuneACCESS table as TCRdb keeps it, with only in-frame sequences that have V and J called. A part of the clones is gone; compared with another copy, unresolved V genes explain less than half, and the rest is unexplained. A total of about 130,000 clones appear in this sample, roughly 88% of them only once. Jointly, the top ten make up 4.4% of the sample. This sample's time point label indicates: baseline before first vaccination. The sample's treatment or condition label is to be understood as: meningococcal conjugate vaccine given as trial control. The sample in question was peripheral blood, obtained on day 0 of MenACWY control vaccination. These TCRs come from an adult in good health.

Only one count was recorded for this clone. The chain couples TRBV27 to TRBJ2-1, with D perhaps TRBD2 (6 bases). The germline V gene encodes CDR1 MNHEY and CDR2 SMNVEV (reference sequence). This CDR3 contains 13 residues. Trimming left V 1 base short and J 7 bases short, with 8 bases between. The CDR3 DNA is TGTGCCAGCAGTTTATTGCGGGGTAATGAGCAGTTCTTC. It codes for CASSLLRGNEQFF.

The chain combines TRBV10-1 with TRBJ1-3, with D tentatively TRBD1 (5 bases). This CDR3 spans 14 amino acids. Trimming cost V 3 bases and J 0 bases, with 6 bases left between them. Germline V CDR1 and CDR2: WNHNN, SYGVQD (reference sequence). CDR3 nucleotides: TGCGCCAGCAGTGAAGACAGCTCTGGAAACACCATATATTTT. Translating it yields CASSEDSSGNTIYF.

The CDR3 DNA reads as TGTGCCAGCAGCCAAGGCGGGGATGCCGGGGAGCTGTTTTTT. This encodes CASSQGGDAGELFF. V usage is TRBV3-1 (or the pseudogene TRBV3-2) and J usage is TRBJ2-2, with D possibly TRBD2 on 6 matching bases. V was cut by 1 base and J by 6 bases, with 9 bases left in between. Germline CDR1 LGHDT, CDR2 YNNKEL (reference sequence). The CDR3 has 14 residues.

The chain carries TRBV30 and TRBJ1-2, with 8 bases lining up with TRBD1. This CDR3 spans 12 amino acids. Germline values: CDR1 GTSNPN, CDR2 SVGIG (reference sequence). J was trimmed by 6 bases and V by 4 bases; bases with no gene match: 4. The CDR3 region is CAWTPTGDGYTF. CDR3 coding DNA: TGTGCCTGGACCCCGACAGGGGATGGCTACACCTTC. Together with reference TRBV30 and TRBJ1-2, the CDR3 gives the full variable domain: SQTIHQWPATLVQPVGSPLSLECTVEGTSNPNLYWYRQAAGRGLQLLFYSVGIGQISSEVPQNLSASRPQDRQFILSSKKLLLSDSGFYLCAWTPTGDGYTFGSGTRLTVV.

The V gene is TRBV4-3, the J gene TRBJ1-2; 7 bases agree with TRBD1. Germline V gene data show CDR1 as LGHNA and CDR2 as YSLEER. The CDR3 contains 14 residues. J was trimmed by 6 bases and V by 1 base; bases with no gene match: 5. As DNA, the CDR3 is TGCGCCAGCAGCCAAGGACAGGGTTATCATGGCTACACCTTC. It translates to CASSQGQGYHGYTF.

The chain joins TRBV28 to TRBJ1-5; 10 bases are shared with TRBD1. This CDR3 has 16 residues. From germline, CDR1 is MDHEN and CDR2 SYDVKM. J gave up 7 bases and V 4 bases, and 10 bases lay outside the gene matches. The CDR3 loop reads CASSYSRQGARQPQHF. The CDR3 bases are TGTGCCAGCAGTTATTCTAGACAGGGGGCTCGGCAGCCCCAGCATTTT.

The V gene is TRBV7-2, the J gene TRBJ2-3, with TRBD2 matching 15 bases. This CDR3 is 16 amino acids long. Trimming removed 5 bases from V and 3 bases from J; junction bases left unmatched: 3. Germline lookup yields CDR1 SGHTA and CDR2 FQGNSA. The CDR3 DNA reads TGTGCCAGCAGCCCGGGACTAGCGGGAGGAACAGATACGCAGTATTTT. This gives the protein CASSPGLAGGTDTQYF.

This clone was counted a few times. The rearrangement links TRBV4-2 to TRBJ2-3; no clear D. Trimming took 1 base from V and 9 from J, leaving 11 bases between them. The germline V gene has CDR1 LGHNA and CDR2 YNFKEQ. This CDR3 is 13 amino acids long. CDR3 nucleotides: TGTGCCAGCAGCCAAGGGGATTATATAACGCAGTATTTT. Its protein is CASSQGDYITQYF.

Here the CDR3 reads CASSVGGIGSSYNSPLHF. The CDR3 region has the DNA TGTGCCAGCAGCGTAGGAGGCATTGGAAGCTCCTATAATTCACCCCTCCACTTT. The chain links TRBV9 to TRBJ1-6, with no clear D. V was cut by 0 bases and J by 0 bases, with 13 bases left in between. Germline V CDR1 and CDR2: SGDLS, YYNGEE. This CDR3 is 18 amino acids long. Together with reference TRBV9 and TRBJ1-6, the CDR3 gives the full variable domain: DSGVTQTPKHLITATGQRVTLRCSPRSGDLSVYWYQQSLDQGLQFLIQYYNGEERAKGNILERFSAQQFPDLHSELNLSSLELGDSALYFCASSVGGIGSSYNSPLHFGNGTRLTVT.